These 30 T cell receptor beta chains originate from one sample sequenced in a study of blood T cell repertoires in COVID-19 (dated by TCRdb to 2020 to 2021). Library prep was done by the immunoSEQ multiplex PCR assay. Held by TCRdb, this immuneACCESS table contains in-frame sequences only and omits some clones. Under half of the omission traces to an unresolved V gene where checked; the cause of the rest is unknown. The sample includes 210,000 or so clones, with approximately 84% observed a single time. Of the sample, approximately 5.1% is held by the ten largest clones. The sample consisted of peripheral blood. These TCRs come from a woman aged 70-85 years with active or convalescent COVID-19.

The rearrangement uses TRBV6-5 and TRBJ1-1, with TRBD1 as a possible D gene (6 bases). This CDR3 contains 11 residues. CDR1 is MNHEY, CDR2 SVGAGI, per germline. Here the CDR3 reads CRGGPHTEAFF. The CDR3 DNA follows: TGTCGGGGGGGCCCCCACACTGAAGCTTTCTTT.

This chain uses TRBV9 with TRBJ2-1; maybe TRBD2 (6 bases). Trimming shortened V by 4 bases and J by 0 bases, and 11 bases separated the two germline ends. The CDR3 length is 15 residues. Looked up from germline, CDR1 is SGDLS and CDR2 is YYNGEE. The CDR3 sequence is CASSLASDSYNEQFF. The CDR3, as DNA: TGTGCCAGCAGCCTGGCTAGCGACTCCTACAATGAGCAGTTCTTC.

The J gene is TRBJ1-2, the V gene TRBV9; 8 bases are shared with TRBD1. In germline, CDR1 is SGDLS, CDR2 YYNGEE. This CDR3 has 15 amino acids. Trimming cost V 4 bases and J 2 bases; bases outside gene matches: 7. CDR3 DNA sequence: TGTGCCAGCAGCCCAGAGACAGGGGTGAACTATGGCTACACCTTC. Translation gives CASSPETGVNYGYTF.

The DNA of the CDR3 is TGTGCCACCAGTGCTTCCGGGAGGGACACAGATACGCAGTATTTT. This translates into CATSASGRDTDTQYF. The rearrangement joins TRBV24-1 to TRBJ2-3; TRBD2 matches 8 bases. Germline CDR1 and CDR2: KGHDR and SFDVKD. The CDR3 covers 15 residues. V lost 5 bases, J lost 2 bases, and 5 bases stayed unmatched.

The rearrangement joins TRBV6-5 to TRBJ2-1; TRBD2 might be the D (6 bases). CDR1 and CDR2 from the germline V gene are MNHEY and SVGAGI. The V and J ends lost 6 bases and 0 bases respectively, with 9 bases between them. The CDR3 sequence is 14 residues long. CDR3 nucleotides: TGTGCCAGCAGCTACGGGAGCTCCTACAATGAGCAGTTCTTC. Its translation is CASSYGSSYNEQFF.

The chain has TRBV6-5 and TRBJ1-1; D gene uncertain. The CDR3 totals 16 residues. Germline CDR1 and CDR2: MNHEY and SVGAGI. V dropped 0 bases and J dropped 0 bases, with 11 bases sitting between them. DNA for the CDR3: TGTGCCAGCAGTTACTCGATTCCTACCATGAACACTGAAGCTTTCTTT. Translated: CASSYSIPTMNTEAFF.

The chain links TRBV6-6 to TRBJ2-7; 9 positions agree with TRBD2. This CDR3 spans 15 amino acids. Trimming removed 4 bases from V and 2 bases from J; junction bases left unmatched: 6. Germline loops: CDR1 MNHNY, CDR2 SVGAGI (reference sequence). The DNA of the CDR3 is TGTGCCAGCAGTTTTTCCGTAGCGGGAGCCTACGAGCAGTACTTC. Its translation: CASSFSVAGAYEQYF.

This clone has a single count. The V and J genes are TRBV19 and TRBJ1-1, with a tentative D call TRBD1 (5 bases). Germline assignment: CDR1 LNHDA and CDR2 SQIVND (reference sequence). V was trimmed by 8 bases and J by 0 bases, leaving 16 bases between them. The CDR3 has 15 residues. The CDR3 protein is CASCRGTGMNTEAFF. The DNA for the CDR3 is TGTGCCAGTTGTCGGGGGACGGGAATGAACACTGAAGCTTTCTTT.

This sequence joins TRBV5-5 and TRBJ2-3, with TRBD2 identical over 9 bases. J lost 4 bases, V lost 4 bases, and 7 bases had no gene match. CDR1 SGHKS and CDR2 YYEKEE come from the germline V gene (reference sequence). The CDR3 is 15 residues long. The CDR3 region has the DNA TGTGCCAGCAGCCTAACGGGACTAGCCCCAGATACGCAGTATTTT. This translates into CASSLTGLAPDTQYF.

The V and J genes are TRBV10-3 and TRBJ1-3, with TRBD1 as a possible D gene (6 bases). V lost 6 bases to trimming and J lost 0 bases, with 12 bases between them. The CDR3 has 15 residues. Per germline, CDR1 ENHRY and CDR2 SYGVKD. This chain's CDR3 is CAIRDRTASGNTIYF. As DNA, the CDR3 is TGTGCCATCAGGGATCGGACAGCCTCTGGAAACACCATATATTTT.

The chain carries TRBV29-1 and TRBJ2-7, with TRBD2 matching over 10 bases. This CDR3 has 15 amino acids. CDR1 and CDR2 from the germline V gene are SQVTM and ANQGSEA. V trimming: 0 bases; J trimming: 4 bases; junction bases outside the gene matches: 6. The chain's CDR3 is CSVEDVAGGGYEQYF. Written as DNA, the CDR3 is TGCAGCGTTGAAGATGTAGCGGGAGGTGGGTACGAGCAGTACTTC.

V gene TRBV6-6 combines with J gene TRBJ2-5; 12 bases agree with TRBD1. Losses at the gene ends were 4 bases for V and 10 bases for J; bases not matched to a gene: 10. This CDR3 has 15 amino acids. CDR1 and CDR2 (germline): MNHNY, SVGAGI (reference sequence). The CDR3 nucleotides are TGTGCCAGCAGTTCGACGGGACAGGGGGCGAGTTACCAGTACTTC. This gives the protein CASSSTGQGASYQYF.

The CDR3 protein is CASSWGLERGGELFF. CDR3 sequence (DNA): TGTGCCAGCAGTTGGGGACTAGAAAGGGGCGGGGAGCTGTTTTTT. The gene calls are TRBV6-6 and TRBJ2-2; 8 bases match TRBD2. The CDR3 has 15 amino acids. CDR1 and CDR2 from the germline V gene are MNHNY and SVGAGI (reference sequence). Trimming at V came to 4 bases and at J to 7 bases, leaving 8 bases not matched to a gene.

The V gene is TRBV5-1, the J gene TRBJ2-3; D possibly corresponds to TRBD1 (6 bases). V dropped 3 bases and J dropped 2 bases, with 13 bases sitting between them. Germline CDR1 SGHRS, CDR2 YFSETQ. The CDR3 contains 15 residues. The CDR3 region has the DNA TGCGCCAGCAGCTCGCACAGGGAATACACAGATACGCAGTATTTT. This encodes CASSSHREYTDTQYF. The full variable domain, its missing parts supplied by reference TRBV5-1 and TRBJ2-3, is KAGVTQTPRYLIKTRGQQVTLSCSPISGHRSVSWYQQTPGQGLQFLFEYFSETQRNKGNFPGRFSGRQFSNSRSEMNVSTLELGDSALYLCASSSHREYTDTQYFGPGTRLTVL.

This chain joins TRBV2 and TRBJ2-6; D ambiguous. CDR1 is SNHLY and CDR2 is FYNNEI in the germline V gene. The V and J ends lost 3 bases and 0 bases respectively, with 18 bases between them. This CDR3 is 19 amino acids long. The CDR3 DNA is TGTGCCAGCAGTGATAGTCAGGTTCAAACTCTCTCTGGGGCCAACGTCCTGACTTTC. This codes for CASSDSQVQTLSGANVLTF.

This rearrangement joins TRBV5-1 to TRBJ1-4; D not resolved. The germline V gene encodes CDR1 SGHRS and CDR2 YFSETQ. The CDR3 has 14 amino acids. Trimming took 0 bases from V and 0 from J, leaving 3 bases between them. In DNA, the CDR3 is TGCGCCAGCAGCTTGGCGGCAACTAATGAAAAACTGTTTTTT. Translating gives CASSLAATNEKLFF.

The chain links TRBV3-1 (or the pseudogene TRBV3-2) to TRBJ2-1, with 15 bases matching TRBD2. In germline, CDR1 is LGHDT, CDR2 YNNKEL (reference sequence). The CDR3 runs 16 residues. Trimming cost V 3 bases and J 8 bases; bases outside gene matches: 5. The CDR3: CASSHRGLAGGDEQFF. CDR3 coding DNA: TGTGCCAGCAGCCATCGAGGACTAGCGGGAGGGGATGAGCAGTTCTTC.

The V call is TRBV5-1, the J call TRBJ2-5; D perhaps matches TRBD2 (6 bases). The V gene's germline CDR1 is SGHRS and CDR2 YFSETQ. Trimming left V 7 bases short and J 3 bases short, with 16 bases between. CDR3 length: 14 amino acids. In DNA form, the CDR3 reads TGCGCCAGCGCATCCACAGCGGGCGAAGAGACCCAGTACTTC. Translation: CASASTAGEETQYF.

With regard to this clone: The germline gene is not matched at one end of the junction; a read error may be the cause. The rearrangement joins TRBV11-3 to TRBJ2-1, with D possibly matching TRBD2 (5 bases). This CDR3 has 15 amino acids. Germline loops: CDR1 SGHNT, CDR2 YENEEA. Here the CDR3 DNA reads TGTGCCAACAGCCGGACTCCCAGCTCCTACAATGAGCAGTTCTTC. Translation gives CANSRTPSSYNEQFF.

The chain links TRBV28 to TRBJ1-1, with 7 nucleotides matching TRBD1. The germline CDR1 and CDR2 sequences are MDHEN and SYDVKM. V was pared by 6 bases and J by 11 bases, with 12 bases of the junction left unmatched. This CDR3 contains 13 residues. CDR3 amino acids: CASSRYEGARAFF. As DNA, the CDR3 is TGTGCCAGCAGCCGCTATGAGGGGGCGAGGGCTTTCTTT.

The chain carries TRBV28 and TRBJ1-2; 9 bases agree with TRBD1. V was pared by 5 bases and J by 4 bases, with 11 bases of the junction left unmatched. This CDR3 has 16 residues. Germline V gene sequence: CDR1 MDHEN, CDR2 SYDVKM. Written as DNA, the CDR3 is TGTGCCAGCAGTCACCTGCTAGGGACAGGGAGCTATGGCTACACCTTC. Residues: CASSHLLGTGSYGYTF.

The chain is built from TRBV28 and TRBJ2-3, with a tentative D call TRBD2 (5 bases). The CDR3 is 14 amino acids. V dropped 8 bases and J dropped 5 bases, with 17 bases sitting between them. Germline CDR1 reads MDHEN; CDR2 reads SYDVKM. This CDR3 reads CASGRGWELDTQYF. In DNA form, the CDR3 reads TGTGCCAGCGGGAGAGGGTGGGAATTAGATACGCAGTATTTT.

This chain links TRBV2 with TRBJ2-6; 8 bases line up with TRBD2. Germline CDR1 SNHLY, CDR2 FYNNEI. The V segment lost 8 bases and the J segment 0 bases; nucleotides outside the gene matches: 12. The CDR3 consists of 18 residues. The CDR3 DNA is TGTGCCAGCCTCCGGGGGGGGGCGTTCCTCTCTGGGGCCAACGTCCTGACTTTC. It is translated as CASLRGGAFLSGANVLTF. The entire variable domain, with the rest obtained from reference TRBV2 and TRBJ2-6, is as follows: EPEVTQTPSHQVTQMGQEVILRCVPISNHLYFYWYRQILGQKVEFLVSFYNNEISEKSEIFDDQFSVERPDGSNFTLKIRSTKLEDSAMYFCASLRGGAFLSGANVLTFGAGSRLTVL.

The table lists this clone with a count of one. The chain links TRBV11-3 to TRBJ2-1; TRBD1 matches 11 bases. V gave up 3 bases and J gave up 7 bases; unmatched junction bases: 5. This CDR3 region has 15 residues. CDR1 is SGHNT, CDR2 YENEEA, per germline. For the CDR3, the DNA is TGTGCCAGCAGCTTGTCCGGGACAGGGGGAAATGAGCAGTTCTTC. Translated: CASSLSGTGGNEQFF. The full variable domain, rest sourced from reference TRBV11-3 and TRBJ2-1, is EAGVVQSPRYKIIEKKQPVAFWCNPISGHNTLYWYLQNLGQGPELLIRYENEEAVDDSQLPKDRFSAERLKGVDSTLKIQPAELGDSAVYLCASSLSGTGGNEQFFGPGTRLTVL.

This sequence joins TRBV7-2 and TRBJ1-1; weak D call: TRBD1 (5 bases). Trimming took 4 bases from V and 1 from J, leaving 10 bases between them. CDR1 is SGHTA, CDR2 FQGNSA, per germline. This CDR3 comprises 14 residues. The DNA of the CDR3 is TGTGCCAGCAGCTCCCTGGGGGGGAACACTGAAGCTTTCTTT. Protein product: CASSSLGGNTEAFF.

The chain links TRBV7-9 to TRBJ1-2; unclear D gene. The germline V gene has CDR1 SEHNR and CDR2 FQNEAQ (reference sequence). V was cut by 5 bases and J by 0 bases, with 10 bases left in between. This CDR3 region has 14 residues. The CDR3 spells CASSPSHPNYGYTF. DNA for the CDR3: TGTGCCAGCAGCCCCTCACATCCTAACTATGGCTACACCTTC. Using reference TRBV7-9 and TRBJ1-2 for the parts outside the CDR3, the full variable domain is DTGVSQNPRHKITKRGQNVTFRCDPISEHNRLYWYRQTLGQGPEFLTYFQNEAQLEKSRLLSDRFSAERPKGSFSTLEIQRTEQGDSAMYLCASSPSHPNYGYTFGSGTRLTVV.

In this sample, this clone turned up once. The V call is TRBV5-1, the J call TRBJ2-5, with 9 positions matching TRBD2. The CDR3 sequence is 15 residues long. V was clipped by 1 base and J by 1 base; unmatched bases: 2. Germline lookup yields CDR1 SGHRS and CDR2 YFSETQ. Here the CDR3 reads CASSLTAGGQETQYF. In DNA form, the CDR3 reads TGCGCCAGCAGCTTGACAGCGGGAGGCCAAGAGACCCAGTACTTC.

V gene TRBV24-1 combines with J gene TRBJ2-7; weak D call: TRBD1 (5 bases). The CDR3 length is 12 residues. V lost 3 bases and J lost 6, with 8 bases in between. The germline CDR1 and CDR2 sequences are KGHDR and SFDVKD. The CDR3: CATSDQGSEQYF. CDR3 bases: TGTGCCACCAGTGATCAGGGAAGCGAGCAGTACTTC.

The rearrangement joins TRBV30 to TRBJ2-3; 9 bases are a match to TRBD2. Germline values: CDR1 GTSNPN, CDR2 SVGIG (reference sequence). Trimming removed 2 bases from V and 1 base from J; junction bases left unmatched: 4. There are 15 residues in the CDR3. In DNA, the CDR3 is TGTGCCTGGAGTACCGGGACTAGCCGCACAGATACGCAGTATTTT. Residues: CAWSTGTSRTDTQYF.

This rearrangement joins TRBV28 to TRBJ2-3; 7 positions agree with TRBD1. The CDR3 is 15 amino acids. J lost 8 bases, V lost 7 bases, and 15 bases had no gene match. Per germline, CDR1 MDHEN and CDR2 SYDVKM. This CDR3 is CASTRTGLRQGTQYF. CDR3 sequence (DNA): TGTGCCAGCACCCGGACAGGCCTTAGGCAGGGTACGCAGTATTTT.